The rows below give T cell receptor beta chains drawn from one sample of a study of molecular identifiers for immune sequencing clone quantification. Each CDR3 protein gets one entry after TCRdb re-called the PCR reads with MiXCR. This sample carries 490,000 or so distinct CDR3 sequences, about a fifth of them seen once, and the ten largest clones take 0.7% to 1%. What was sequenced was naive CD8+ T cells from blood, with Jurkat cell RNA spiked in. The receptors were gathered from a human donor in good health. Some libraries in this study had Jurkat cell RNA spiked in. The CDR3 runs from the conserved cysteine through the conserved F or W. A D gene is named only where the DNA matches it firmly.

CDR3	length	J	D	V
CAGSGPTNTEAFF	13	TRBJ1-1	.	TRBV7-9
CAISESINWGQGSSDTQYF	19	TRBJ2-3	TRBD1	TRBV10-3
CSVGGGYEQYF	11	TRBJ2-7	.	TRBV29-1
CASKGTHFYEQYF	13	TRBJ2-7	.	TRBV6-1
CASSSHLGGGQETQYF	16	TRBJ2-5	TRBD2	TRBV7-2
CASSLDPDPTDTQYF	15	TRBJ2-3	.	TRBV11-2
CATTPIPGIEETQYF	15	TRBJ2-5	.	TRBV15
CASSPSGLGQPQHF	14	TRBJ1-5	.	TRBV7-9
CASSQDAGVIYEQYF	15	TRBJ2-7	TRBD2	TRBV4-3
CASSISEYSYNEQFF	15	TRBJ2-1	.	TRBV19
CASSPGTGLAKNIQYF	16	TRBJ2-4	TRBD1	TRBV6-5
CASRQRLADMLGTDTQYF	18	TRBJ2-3	TRBD2	TRBV12-3/TRBV12-4
CASSHRPPPGELFF	14	TRBJ2-2	.	TRBV7-2
CTSSPGFNTDTQYF	14	TRBJ2-3	.	TRBV7-9
CSARTQKGAFYEQYF	15	TRBJ2-7	.	TRBV20-1
CATSITTGAAQPQHF	15	TRBJ1-5	TRBD1	TRBV15